Many counts were recorded for the clone carrying this T cell receptor (beta chain). Between the trimmed V and J ends, which lost 4 bases and 7 bases, there was a span of 19 bases. CDR1 and CDR2 (germline): LGHDT, YNNKEL (reference sequence). The CDR3 totals 15 residues. CDR3 and TCR beta VDJ profiling relied on a genomic DNA template. TCRdb itself ran the reads through MiXCR, one entry per CDR3 protein. Among 150,000 to 200,000 distinct CDR3 sequences, around 48% were seen once, and the ten largest hold about 1.8%. The data belong to a study of CD8+CD57+ T cells in acquired aplastic anemia. Study at large: The study obtained an average of 3.2 ug of DNA from sorted CD4+ and CD8+ cells.

Individuals selected for sequencing had exhibited CD8+CD57+ cell expansion on flow cytometry. Every patient presented with severe acquired aplastic anemia. Therapy had not been given to patients before blood sampling. Sequencing used sorted CD4+, CD8+, or CD8+CD57+ T cells (not recorded which) from PBMCs. The chain couples TRBV3-1 to TRBJ1-2, with a weak D call TRBD1 (5 bases). This sequence was found in a human donor with aplastic anemia. CDR3 nucleotide sequence: TGTGCCAGCAGCCCGATCGAGGGCAGGAGGGGTGGCTACACCTTC. Amino acid sequence: CASSPIEGRRGGYTF. Complete variable domain (other parts from reference TRBV3-1 and TRBJ1-2): DTAVSQTPKYLVTQMGNDKSIKCEQNLGHDTMYWYKQDSKKFLKIMFSYNNKELIINETVPNRFSPKSPDKAHLNLHINSLELGDSAVYFCASSPIEGRRGGYTFGSGTRLTVV.